This is a list of T cell receptor beta chains from one sample in a study of blood T cell repertoires in COVID-19. The repertoire was sequenced with immunoSEQ multiplex PCR; TCRdb's copy has only in-frame clones and lacks some. The sample includes 160,000 or so clones, roughly 84% seen only once; the top ten take roughly 1%. The sequencing input was peripheral blood. All receptors come from a man aged 35 to 55 with acute or convalescent COVID-19. The CDR3 runs from the conserved cysteine through the conserved F or W. Some rows mark clone size as missing; the rest say once, few, many or name a class of expanded clone.

>TRBV19|.|TRBJ1-4
CASSMRGRGMATNEKLFF
>TRBV6-5|.|TRBJ2-7
CASRDRVNYEQYF
>TRBV7-2|.|TRBJ2-7
CASSGSSYEQYF
>TRBV7-9|.|TRBJ2-3
CASSWTGADTQYF
>TRBV23-1|.|TRBJ2-3
CASSYYFSGTQYF
>TRBV3-1/TRBV3-2|.|TRBJ1-6
CASSQDGGTRNSPLHF
>TRBV5-4|.|TRBJ1-1
CASSIGTGKMNTEAFF
>TRBV24-1|.|TRBJ1-2
CATSDLHGGGYTF
>TRBV7-2|.|TRBJ1-1
CASSSDPGFGTEAFF
>TRBV18|.|TRBJ2-7
CASSPSRDRAYEQYF
>TRBV9|few|TRBJ2-2
CASSVAPSQGGELFF
>TRBV5-4|.|TRBJ2-1
CASSPGQGRDEQFF
>TRBV27|.|TRBJ1-4
CASSFWGQGEKLFF
>TRBV6-2/TRBV6-3|once|TRBJ1-5
CASSRGQGGARGNQPQHF
>TRBV14|once|TRBJ1-2
CASSQGVGEDFPPYGYTF
>TRBV5-1|.|TRBJ1-4
CASSLATGSGEKLFF
>TRBV18|.|TRBJ2-2
CASSPRRTGELFF
>TRBV2|.|TRBJ2-4
CASSENGKNIQYF
>TRBV18|.|TRBJ2-7
CASSGTGRQGGPYEQYF
>TRBV4-1|.|TRBJ1-4
CASSQRQHATNEKLFF
>TRBV25-1|.|TRBJ2-6
CASSTGDGANVLTF
>TRBV5-4|once|TRBJ2-1
CASTGQGEGNEQFF
>TRBV5-1|.|TRBJ2-7
CASSFRDRGYEQYF
>TRBV6-2/TRBV6-3|.|TRBJ2-3
CASSYGPGTSTDTQYF
>TRBV5-5|few|TRBJ2-1
CASSPRTDRNEQFF
>TRBV3-1/TRBV3-2|.|TRBJ1-1
CASSQTRGVTEAFF
>TRBV11-2|.|TRBJ1-4
CASSLEGGDEKLFF